This T cell receptor (beta chain) was sequenced for a study of CD8+CD57+ T cells in acquired aplastic anemia. The overall study: The sorted CD4+ and CD8+ cells yielded an average around 3.4 ug of DNA.

On this clonotype: Its antigen is unidentified.

The CDR3 is 12 residues long. The V end lost 6 bases, the J end lost 6 bases, and 12 bases lay between the germline ends. Looked up from germline, CDR1 is SNHLY and CDR2 is FYNNEI. Patients chosen for sequencing had shown CD8+CD57+ cell expansion by flow cytometry. The study sampled blood from patients who had received no therapy. Points from the study as a whole: Shared by patients and controls, 25 to 35 CD8+ CDR3s were abundant in patients.

Profiling of TCR beta VDJ combinations and CDR3 sequences used genomic DNA as template. In TCRdb, the reads were re-called with MiXCR into one record per CDR3 protein. Of tens of thousands of distinct CDR3 sequences listed, approximately 70% are singletons. This TCR was sampled from a human donor with aplastic anemia. The chain carries TRBV2 and TRBJ2-7, with D tentatively TRBD1 (5 bases). Sequencing was performed on sorted CD4+, CD8+, or CD8+CD57+ T cells (not recorded which) from PBMCs. The CDR3 DNA reads as TGTGCCAGCAGGCGCCAGGGCCCCGAGCAGTACTTC. Translating gives CASRRQGPEQYF.